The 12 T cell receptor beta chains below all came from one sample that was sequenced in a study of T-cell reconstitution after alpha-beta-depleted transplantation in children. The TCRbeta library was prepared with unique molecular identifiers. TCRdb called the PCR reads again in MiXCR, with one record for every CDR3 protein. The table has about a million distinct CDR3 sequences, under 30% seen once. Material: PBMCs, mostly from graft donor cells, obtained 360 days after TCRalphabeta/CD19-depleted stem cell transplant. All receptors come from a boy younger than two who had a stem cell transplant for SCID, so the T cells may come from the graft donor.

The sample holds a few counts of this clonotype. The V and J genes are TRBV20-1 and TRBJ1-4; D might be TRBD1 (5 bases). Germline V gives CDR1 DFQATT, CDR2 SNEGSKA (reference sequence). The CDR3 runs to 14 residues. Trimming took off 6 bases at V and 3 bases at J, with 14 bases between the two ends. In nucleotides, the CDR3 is TGCAGTGCGAAGGGACGGCAGGCTAATGAAAAACTGTTTTTT. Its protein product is CSAKGRQANEKLFF.

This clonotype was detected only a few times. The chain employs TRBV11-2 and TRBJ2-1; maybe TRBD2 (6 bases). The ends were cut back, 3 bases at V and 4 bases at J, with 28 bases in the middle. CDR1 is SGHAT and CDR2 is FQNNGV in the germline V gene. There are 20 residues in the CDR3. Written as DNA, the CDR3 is TGTGCCAGCAGCTTGAGTGAAGGGGAGACCCTTCGGCGGGGATACAATGAGCAGTTCTTC. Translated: CASSLSEGETLRRGYNEQFF.

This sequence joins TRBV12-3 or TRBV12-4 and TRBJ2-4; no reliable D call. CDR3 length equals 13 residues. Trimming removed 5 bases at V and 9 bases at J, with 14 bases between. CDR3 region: CASSPHRRSIQYF. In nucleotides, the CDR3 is TGTGCCAGCAGTCCCCACCGGCGTAGCATTCAGTACTTC.

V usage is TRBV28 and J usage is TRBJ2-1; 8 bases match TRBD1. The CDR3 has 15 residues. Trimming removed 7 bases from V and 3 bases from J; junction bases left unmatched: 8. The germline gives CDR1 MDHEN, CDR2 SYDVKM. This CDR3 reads CASTGWTGSYNEQFF. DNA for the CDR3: TGTGCCAGCACCGGATGGACAGGGAGCTACAATGAGCAGTTCTTC.

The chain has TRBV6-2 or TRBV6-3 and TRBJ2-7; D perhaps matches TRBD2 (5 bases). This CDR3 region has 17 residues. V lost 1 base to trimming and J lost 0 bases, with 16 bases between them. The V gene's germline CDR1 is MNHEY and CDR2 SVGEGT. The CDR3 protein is CASSYWRTATSSYEQYF. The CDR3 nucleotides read TGTGCCAGCAGTTACTGGAGGACGGCTACGAGCTCCTACGAGCAGTACTTC.

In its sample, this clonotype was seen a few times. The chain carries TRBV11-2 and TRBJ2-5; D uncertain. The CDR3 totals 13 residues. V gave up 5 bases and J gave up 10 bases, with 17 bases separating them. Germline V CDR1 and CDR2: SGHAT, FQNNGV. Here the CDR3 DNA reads TGTGCCAGCAGCCCAGTTGTGGCGAGAGTCCAGTACTTC. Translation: CASSPVVARVQYF.

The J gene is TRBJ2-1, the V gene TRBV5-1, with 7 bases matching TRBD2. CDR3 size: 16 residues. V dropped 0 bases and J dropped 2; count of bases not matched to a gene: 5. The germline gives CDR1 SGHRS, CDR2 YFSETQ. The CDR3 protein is CASSLDGRGTYNEQFF. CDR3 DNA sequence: TGCGCCAGCAGCTTGGATGGGCGGGGGACCTACAATGAGCAGTTCTTC.

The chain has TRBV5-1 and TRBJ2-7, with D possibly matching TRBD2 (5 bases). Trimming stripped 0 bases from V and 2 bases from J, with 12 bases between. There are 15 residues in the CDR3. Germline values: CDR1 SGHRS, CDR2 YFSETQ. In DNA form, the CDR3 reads TGCGCCAGCAGCTTGGTAGTTGGGAGTCCCTACGAGCAGTACTTC. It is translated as CASSLVVGSPYEQYF.

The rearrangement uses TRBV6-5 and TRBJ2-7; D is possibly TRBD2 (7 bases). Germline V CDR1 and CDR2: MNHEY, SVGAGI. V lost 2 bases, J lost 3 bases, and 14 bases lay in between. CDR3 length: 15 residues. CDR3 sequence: CASSYGGGGVYEQYF. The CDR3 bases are TGTGCCAGCAGTTACGGGGGCGGGGGAGTCTACGAGCAGTACTTC.

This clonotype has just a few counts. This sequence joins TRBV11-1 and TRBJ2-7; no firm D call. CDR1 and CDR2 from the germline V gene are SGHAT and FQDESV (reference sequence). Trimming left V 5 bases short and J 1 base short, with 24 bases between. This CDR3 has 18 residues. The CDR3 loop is CASSRQLRLRNLSYEQYF. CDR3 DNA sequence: TGTGCCAGCAGCCGCCAGTTGCGGTTACGGAACCTATCCTACGAGCAGTACTTC.

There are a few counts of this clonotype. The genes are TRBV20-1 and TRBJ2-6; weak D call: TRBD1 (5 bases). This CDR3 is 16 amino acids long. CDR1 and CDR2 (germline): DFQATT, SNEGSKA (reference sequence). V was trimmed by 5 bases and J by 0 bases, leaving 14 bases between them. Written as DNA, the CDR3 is TGCAGTGCTCCGACAGTTTCCCTCTCTGGGGCCAACGTCCTGACTTTC. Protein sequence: CSAPTVSLSGANVLTF.

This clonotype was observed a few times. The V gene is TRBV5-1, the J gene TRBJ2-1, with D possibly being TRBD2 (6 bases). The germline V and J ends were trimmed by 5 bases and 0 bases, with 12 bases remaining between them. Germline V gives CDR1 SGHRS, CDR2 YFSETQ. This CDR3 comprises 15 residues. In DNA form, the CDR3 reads TGCGCCAGCAGACGGGACTGGGCCTCCTACAATGAGCAGTTCTTC. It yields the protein CASRRDWASYNEQFF. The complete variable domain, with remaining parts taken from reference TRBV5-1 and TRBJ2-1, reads KAGVTQTPRYLIKTRGQQVTLSCSPISGHRSVSWYQQTPGQGLQFLFEYFSETQRNKGNFPGRFSGRQFSNSRSEMNVSTLELGDSALYLCASRRDWASYNEQFFGPGTRLTVL.